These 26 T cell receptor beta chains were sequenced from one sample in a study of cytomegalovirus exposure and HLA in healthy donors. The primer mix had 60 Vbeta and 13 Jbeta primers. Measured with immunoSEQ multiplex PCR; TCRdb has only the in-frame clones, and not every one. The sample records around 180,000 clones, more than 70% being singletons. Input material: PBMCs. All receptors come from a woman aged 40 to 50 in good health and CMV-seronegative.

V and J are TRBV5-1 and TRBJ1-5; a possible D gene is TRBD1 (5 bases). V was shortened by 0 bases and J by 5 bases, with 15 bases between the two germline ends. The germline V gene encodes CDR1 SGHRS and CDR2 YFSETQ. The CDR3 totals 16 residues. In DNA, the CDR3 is TGCGCCAGCAGCTTGGGACCGGGACTAGGAGATCAGCCCCAGCATTTT. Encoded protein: CASSLGPGLGDQPQHF. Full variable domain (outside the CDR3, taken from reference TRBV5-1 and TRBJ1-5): KAGVTQTPRYLIKTRGQQVTLSCSPISGHRSVSWYQQTPGQGLQFLFEYFSETQRNKGNFPGRFSGRQFSNSRSEMNVSTLELGDSALYLCASSLGPGLGDQPQHFGDGTRLSIL.

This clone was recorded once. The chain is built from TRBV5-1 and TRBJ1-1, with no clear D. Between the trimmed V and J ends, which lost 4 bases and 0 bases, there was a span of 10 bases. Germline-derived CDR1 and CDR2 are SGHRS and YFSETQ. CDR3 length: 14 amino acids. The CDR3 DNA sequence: TGCGCCAGCAGCCCTTTCGAGTTGAACACTGAAGCTTTCTTT. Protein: CASSPFELNTEAFF.

The CDR3 region has the DNA TGTGCCAGCAGCTTAGACAGGGGGGCTGATGAGCAGTTCTTC. Translation gives CASSLDRGADEQFF. The chain recombines TRBV7-2 with TRBJ2-1; 8 bases agree with TRBD1. This CDR3 has 14 residues. Trimming cost V 1 base and J 8 bases; bases outside gene matches: 4. Germline-derived CDR1 and CDR2 are SGHTA and FQGNSA.

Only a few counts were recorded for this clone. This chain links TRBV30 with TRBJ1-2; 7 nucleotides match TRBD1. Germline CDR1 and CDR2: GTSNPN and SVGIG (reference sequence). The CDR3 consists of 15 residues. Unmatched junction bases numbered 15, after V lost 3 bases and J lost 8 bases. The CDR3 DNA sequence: TGTGCCTGGAGCAGGTTCGGGACAGCTCTGGGGGGCTACACCTTC. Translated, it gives CAWSRFGTALGGYTF. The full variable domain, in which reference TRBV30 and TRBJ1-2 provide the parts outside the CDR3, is SQTIHQWPATLVQPVGSPLSLECTVEGTSNPNLYWYRQAAGRGLQLLFYSVGIGQISSEVPQNLSASRPQDRQFILSSKKLLLSDSGFYLCAWSRFGTALGGYTFGSGTRLTVV.

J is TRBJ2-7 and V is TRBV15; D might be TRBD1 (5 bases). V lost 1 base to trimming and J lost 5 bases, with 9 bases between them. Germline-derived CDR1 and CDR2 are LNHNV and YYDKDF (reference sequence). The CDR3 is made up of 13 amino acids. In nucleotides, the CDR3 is TGTGCCACCAGCAGAGGCAGGGAAGACGAGCAGTACTTC. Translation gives CATSRGREDEQYF.

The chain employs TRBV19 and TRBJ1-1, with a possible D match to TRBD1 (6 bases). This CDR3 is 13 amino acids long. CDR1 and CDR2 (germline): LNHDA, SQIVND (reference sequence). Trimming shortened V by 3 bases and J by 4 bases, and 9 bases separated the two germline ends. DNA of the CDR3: TGTGCCAGTAGTATCCAGGGGAGCACTGAAGCTTTCTTT. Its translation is CASSIQGSTEAFF.

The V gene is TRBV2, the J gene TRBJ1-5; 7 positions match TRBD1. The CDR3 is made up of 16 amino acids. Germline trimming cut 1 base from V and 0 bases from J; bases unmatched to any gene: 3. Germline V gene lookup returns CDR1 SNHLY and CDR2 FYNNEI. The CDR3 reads CASSEVQGNSNQPQHF. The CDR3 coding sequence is TGTGCCAGCAGTGAAGTACAGGGGAATAGCAATCAGCCCCAGCATTTT.

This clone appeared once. The DNA of the CDR3 is TGTGCCACCTCCAGGGACGCCAGCGGGGAGACCCAGTACTTC. Translation gives CATSRDASGETQYF. The genes are TRBV19 and TRBJ2-5, with D possibly matching TRBD2 (6 bases). The CDR3 is 14 amino acids. Germline-derived CDR1 and CDR2 are LNHDA and SQIVND (reference sequence). V lost 10 bases, J lost 5 bases, and 20 bases lay in between. The variable domain in full, with the rest retrieved from reference TRBV19 and TRBJ2-5, is DGGITQSPKYLFRKEGQNVTLSCEQNLNHDAMYWYRQDPGQGLRLIYYSQIVNDFQKGDIAEGYSVSREKKESFPLTVTSAQKNPTAFYLCATSRDASGETQYFGPGTRLLVL.

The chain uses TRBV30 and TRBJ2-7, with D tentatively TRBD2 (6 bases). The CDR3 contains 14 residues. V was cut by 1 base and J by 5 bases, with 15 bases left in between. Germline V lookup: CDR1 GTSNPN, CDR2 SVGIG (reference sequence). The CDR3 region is CAWSASSVGHEQYF. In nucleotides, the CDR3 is TGTGCCTGGAGTGCCTCTAGCGTTGGCCACGAGCAGTACTTC.

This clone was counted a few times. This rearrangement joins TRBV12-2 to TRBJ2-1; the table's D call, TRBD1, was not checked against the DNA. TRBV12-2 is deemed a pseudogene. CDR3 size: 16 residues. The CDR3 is CASRAGPIARYNEQFF. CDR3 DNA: TGTGCAAGTCGCGCTGGCCCGATCGCACGCTACAATGAGCAGTTCTTC.

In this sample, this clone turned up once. CDR3 region: CATSSGTGELFF. CDR3 coding DNA: TGTGCCACCAGCAGCGGCACCGGGGAGCTGTTTTTT. The J gene is TRBJ2-2, the V gene TRBV15; D is unresolved. Germline CDR1 reads LNHNV; CDR2 reads YYDKDF (reference sequence). V lost 3 bases and J 4 bases, leaving 3 bases between the germline ends. The CDR3 loop spans 12 amino acids.

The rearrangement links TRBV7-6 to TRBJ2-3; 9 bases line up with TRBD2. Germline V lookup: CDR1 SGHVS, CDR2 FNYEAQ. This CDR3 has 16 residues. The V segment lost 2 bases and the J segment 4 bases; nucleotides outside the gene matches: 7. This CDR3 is CASSLYSGSGADTQYF. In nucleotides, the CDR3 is TGTGCCAGCAGCTTATATAGCGGGAGCGGGGCAGATACGCAGTATTTT.

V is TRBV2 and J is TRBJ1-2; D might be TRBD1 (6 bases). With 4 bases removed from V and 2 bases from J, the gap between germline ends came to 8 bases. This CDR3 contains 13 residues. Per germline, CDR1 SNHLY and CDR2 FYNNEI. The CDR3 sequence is CASSAQGNYGYTF. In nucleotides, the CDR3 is TGTGCCAGCAGTGCTCAGGGGAACTATGGCTACACCTTC.

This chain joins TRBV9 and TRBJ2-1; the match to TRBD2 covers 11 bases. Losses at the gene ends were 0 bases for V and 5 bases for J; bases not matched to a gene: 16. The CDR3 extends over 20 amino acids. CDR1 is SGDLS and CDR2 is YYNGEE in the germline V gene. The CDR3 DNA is TGTGCCAGCAGCGTAGATCCCTTAGCGGGAGGGCCACCCGTGGACAATGAGCAGTTCTTC. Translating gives CASSVDPLAGGPPVDNEQFF.

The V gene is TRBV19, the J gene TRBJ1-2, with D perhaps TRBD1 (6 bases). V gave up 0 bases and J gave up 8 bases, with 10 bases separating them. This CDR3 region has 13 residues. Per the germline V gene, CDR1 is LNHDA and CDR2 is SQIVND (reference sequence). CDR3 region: CASSIDYRAGYTF. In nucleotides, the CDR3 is TGTGCCAGTAGTATAGATTACAGGGCGGGCTACACCTTC.

The chain's CDR3 is CATSFGQGRLFF. The CDR3 DNA is TGTGCCACCAGTTTCGGACAGGGAAGGCTGTTTTTT. The V gene is TRBV15, the J gene TRBJ1-4, with 8 bases lining up with TRBD1. Losses at the gene ends were 6 bases for V and 14 bases for J; bases not matched to a gene: 8. CDR3 size: 12 residues. Looked up from germline, CDR1 is LNHNV and CDR2 is YYDKDF (reference sequence).

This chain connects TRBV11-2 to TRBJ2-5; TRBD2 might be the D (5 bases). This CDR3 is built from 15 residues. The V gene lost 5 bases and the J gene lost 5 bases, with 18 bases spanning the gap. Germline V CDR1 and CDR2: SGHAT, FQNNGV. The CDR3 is CASSPWAGAAETQYF. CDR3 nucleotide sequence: TGTGCCAGCAGCCCCTGGGCGGGCGCAGCGGAGACCCAGTACTTC.

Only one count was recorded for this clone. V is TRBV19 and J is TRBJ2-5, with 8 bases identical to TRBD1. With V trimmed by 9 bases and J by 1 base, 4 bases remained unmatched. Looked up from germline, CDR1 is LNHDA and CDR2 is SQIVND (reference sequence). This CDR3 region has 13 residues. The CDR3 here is CASRDRTQETQYF. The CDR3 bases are TGTGCCAGCCGGGACAGGACCCAAGAGACCCAGTACTTC.

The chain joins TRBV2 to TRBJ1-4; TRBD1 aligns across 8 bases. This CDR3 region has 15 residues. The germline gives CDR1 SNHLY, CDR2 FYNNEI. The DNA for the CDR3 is TGTGGCTCGAGTAATACCGGGGGGACAGGTGAAAAACTGTTTTTT. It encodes CGSSNTGGTGEKLFF.

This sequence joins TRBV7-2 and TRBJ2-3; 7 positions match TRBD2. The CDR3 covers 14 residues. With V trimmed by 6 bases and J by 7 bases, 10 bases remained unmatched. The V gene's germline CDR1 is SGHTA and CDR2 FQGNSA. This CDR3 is CASRRGGSSNTQYF. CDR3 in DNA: TGTGCCAGCAGGAGGGGCGGGAGTTCGAATACGCAGTATTTT.

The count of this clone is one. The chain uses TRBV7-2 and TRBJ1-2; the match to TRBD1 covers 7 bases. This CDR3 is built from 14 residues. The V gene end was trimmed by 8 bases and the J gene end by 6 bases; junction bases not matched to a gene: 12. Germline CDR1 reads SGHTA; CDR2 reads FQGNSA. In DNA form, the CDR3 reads TGTGCCAGCGCCTCGAGGGGGCGGTCAGATGGCTACACCTTC. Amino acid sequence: CASASRGRSDGYTF.

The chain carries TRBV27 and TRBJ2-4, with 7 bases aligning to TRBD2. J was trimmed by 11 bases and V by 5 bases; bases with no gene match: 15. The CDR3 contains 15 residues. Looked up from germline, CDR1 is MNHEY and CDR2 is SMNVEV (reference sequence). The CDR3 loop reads CASSLGLGRERFQYF. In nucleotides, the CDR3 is TGTGCCAGCAGTCTCGGACTAGGGAGGGAACGATTTCAGTACTTC.

As DNA, the CDR3 is TGTGCCAGTAGCCGCTATACAGGGGAAAGTCTCAATCAGCCCCAGCATTTT. Amino acid sequence: CASSRYTGESLNQPQHF. The chain carries TRBV19 and TRBJ1-5; 7 nucleotides match TRBD1. Germline V lookup: CDR1 LNHDA, CDR2 SQIVND (reference sequence). The CDR3 runs 17 residues. With V trimmed by 6 bases and J by 3 bases, 14 bases remained unmatched.

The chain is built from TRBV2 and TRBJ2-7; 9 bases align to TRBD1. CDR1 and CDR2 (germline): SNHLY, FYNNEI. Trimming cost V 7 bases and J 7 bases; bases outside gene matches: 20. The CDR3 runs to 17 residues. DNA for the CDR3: TGTGCCAGCACTCTAAGGGGGGGGACAGGGTCTTTCTTGGAGCAGTACTTC. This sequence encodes CASTLRGGTGSFLEQYF. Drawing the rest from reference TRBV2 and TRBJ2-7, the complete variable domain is EPEVTQTPSHQVTQMGQEVILRCVPISNHLYFYWYRQILGQKVEFLVSFYNNEISEKSEIFDDQFSVERPDGSNFTLKIRSTKLEDSAMYFCASTLRGGTGSFLEQYFGPGTRLTVT.

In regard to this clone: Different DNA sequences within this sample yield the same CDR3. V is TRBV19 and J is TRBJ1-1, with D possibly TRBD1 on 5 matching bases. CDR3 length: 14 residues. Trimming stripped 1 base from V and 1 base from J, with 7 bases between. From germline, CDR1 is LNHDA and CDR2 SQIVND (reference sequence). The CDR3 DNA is TGTGCCAGTAGTATAGTTCAGGGGAACACTGAAGCTTTCTTT. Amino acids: CASSIVQGNTEAFF.

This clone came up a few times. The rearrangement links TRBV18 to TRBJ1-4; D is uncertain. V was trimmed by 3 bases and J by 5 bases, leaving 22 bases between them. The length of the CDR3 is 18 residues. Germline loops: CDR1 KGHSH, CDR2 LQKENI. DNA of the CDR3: TGTGCCAGCTCACCCCCGGGGTCTTTCAGGATCGGGAATGAAAAACTGTTTTTT. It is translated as CASSPPGSFRIGNEKLFF. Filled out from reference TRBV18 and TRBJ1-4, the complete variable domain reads NAGVMQNPRHLVRRRGQEARLRCSPMKGHSHVYWYRQLPEEGLKFMVYLQKENIIDESGMPKERFSAEFPKEGPSILRIQQVVRGDSAAYFCASSPPGSFRIGNEKLFFGSGTQLSVL.